This is a list of T cell receptor beta chains from one sample in a study of CD8+CD57+ T cells in acquired aplastic anemia. TCRdb independently ran MiXCR on the reads; one entry per CDR3 protein. The top ten hold 25% to 35% of the sample, which has about 110,000 distinct CDR3 sequences, less than 65% seen once. The sample comprised sorted CD4+, CD8+, or CD8+CD57+ T cells (not recorded which) from PBMCs. The receptor source for this set is a human donor in good health, serving as a control. CDR3s include the opening cysteine and the closing phenylalanine or tryptophan. Each record gives: J gene, D gene, V gene, CDR3 protein. A D gene is named only where the DNA matches it firmly.

TRBJ2-1	TRBD1	TRBV24-1	CAASDIGTGGNEQSF
TRBJ1-1	TRBD1	TRBV20-1	CSASRGQGVEAFF
TRBJ1-2	-	TRBV10-2	CASANYGYTF
TRBJ1-3	-	TRBV10-2	CASSESGATIYF
TRBJ1-1	-	TRBV25-1	CASSARQNMNTEAFF
TRBJ2-1	TRBD2	TRBV6-5	CASSYSSGGRSEQFF
TRBJ2-7	TRBD1	TRBV24-1	CATSERTGGAYEQYF
TRBJ2-3	TRBD1	TRBV27	CASSFSGQGTDTQYF
TRBJ2-3	TRBD2	TRBV11-2	CASRPLAGTNTDTQYF
TRBJ2-5	TRBD1	TRBV5-5	CASSLSRGQGWETQYF
TRBJ2-7	-	TRBV15	CATSRGRGHYEQYF
TRBJ2-7	-	TRBV29-1	CGVELGRSYEQYF
TRBJ2-5	TRBD2	TRBV28	CASSLWTSGSAQETQYF
TRBJ1-1	-	TRBV29-1	CSVDQGNTEAFF
TRBJ2-2	-	TRBV25-1	CASSGRANTGELFF
TRBJ2-1	TRBD1	TRBV10-3	CAISRQGAYNEQFF
TRBJ1-2	-	TRBV5-4	CASTRFGDLDGYTF
TRBJ2-1	-	TRBV9	CASSVRGIEQFF